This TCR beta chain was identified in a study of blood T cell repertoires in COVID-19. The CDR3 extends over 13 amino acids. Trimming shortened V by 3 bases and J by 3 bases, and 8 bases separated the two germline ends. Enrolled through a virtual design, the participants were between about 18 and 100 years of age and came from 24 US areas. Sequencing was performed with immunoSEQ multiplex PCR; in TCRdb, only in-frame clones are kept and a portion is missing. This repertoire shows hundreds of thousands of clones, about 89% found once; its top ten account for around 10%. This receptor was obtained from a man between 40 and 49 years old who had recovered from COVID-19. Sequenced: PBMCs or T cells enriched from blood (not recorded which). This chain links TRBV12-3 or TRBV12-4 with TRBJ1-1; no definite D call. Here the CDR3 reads CASSFHRDTEAFF. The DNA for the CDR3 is TGTGCCAGCAGTTTCCACAGAGACACTGAAGCTTTCTTT.